These 21 T cell receptor beta chains came from one sample sequenced in a study of cytomegalovirus exposure and HLA in healthy donors. Researchers ran the PCR with 60 Vbeta and 13 Jbeta primers. TCRdb's table, derived via immunoSEQ multiplex PCR, lists solely in-frame clones and lacks some. The sample has 100,000 to 120,000 clones; 80% to 85% are singletons. Sequencing was done on a sample of PBMCs. The receptors shown here come from a man aged 30 to 45 in good health and CMV-seropositive.

This clone has just one count. This chain joins TRBV7-2 and TRBJ1-1, with unresolved D. Trimming took off 2 bases at V and 1 base at J, with 2 bases between the two ends. Germline V lookup: CDR1 SGHTA, CDR2 FQGNSA. The CDR3 is 12 amino acids. CDR3 DNA sequence: TGTGCCAGCAGCTTACAGAACACTGAAGCTTTCTTT. Amino acids: CASSLQNTEAFF.

The rearrangement links TRBV28 to TRBJ1-2, with D possibly matching TRBD1 (6 bases). Deletions cut 3 bases from V and 2 bases from J, with 19 bases between. The CDR3 has 17 residues. Germline-derived CDR1 and CDR2 are MDHEN and SYDVKM. CDR3 DNA sequence: TGTGCCAGCAGTTTCCCCGGGACATTGGGCCCCAACTATGGCTACACCTTC. Amino acids: CASSFPGTLGPNYGYTF.

This clone occurred once. The rearrangement links TRBV7-9 to TRBJ2-1; TRBD2 matches 8 bases. The CDR3 covers 17 residues. Germline V gene data show CDR1 as SEHNR and CDR2 as FQNEAQ (reference sequence). J was trimmed by 6 bases and V by 1 base; bases with no gene match: 11. DNA of the CDR3: TGTGCCAGCAGCTTAGTGAACACCGGGGGGGCTCTCAATGAGCAGTTCTTC. The encoded protein is CASSLVNTGGALNEQFF.

This clone turned up a few times. The V and J genes are TRBV6-5 and TRBJ1-6; maybe TRBD1 (6 bases). Germline CDR1 reads MNHEY; CDR2 reads SVGAGI. Trimming shortened V by 6 bases and J by 8 bases, and 17 bases separated the two germline ends. The CDR3 has 15 amino acids. CDR3 DNA: TGTGCCAGCAGGTTGGACAGTAAAGGGGATTCACCCCTCCACTTT. Translating it yields CASRLDSKGDSPLHF.

The gene calls are TRBV5-6 and TRBJ1-6; D is unclear. The V end was cut by 2 bases, the J end by 5 bases, with 8 bases between. CDR1 and CDR2 from the germline V gene are SGHDT and YYEEEE. There are 14 residues in the CDR3. The CDR3 DNA reads TGTGCCAGCAGCTTCCCGGTTAATAATTCACCCCTCCACTTT. This translates into CASSFPVNNSPLHF.

V and J are TRBV7-3 and TRBJ2-5, with D hard to call. The CDR3 is 14 amino acids. The germline V gene has CDR1 SGHTA and CDR2 FQGTGA. V gave up 2 bases and J gave up 0 bases, with 7 bases separating them. In DNA, the CDR3 is TGTGCCAGCAGCTTAGTTCGGGACCAAGAGACCCAGTACTTC. This encodes CASSLVRDQETQYF.

The chain is built from TRBV7-3 and TRBJ2-7, with D perhaps matching TRBD1 (6 bases). The germline gives CDR1 SGHTA, CDR2 FQGTGA. The CDR3 runs to 13 residues. V gave up 5 bases and J gave up 2 bases, with 10 bases separating them. Here the CDR3 reads CASSRDNTYEQYF. The CDR3 nucleotides read TGTGCCAGCAGCCGGGACAATACCTACGAGCAGTACTTC.

J is TRBJ1-5 and V is TRBV6-1; possibly TRBD1 for D (5 bases). There are 13 residues in the CDR3. Germline V lookup: CDR1 MNHNS, CDR2 SASEGT. Trimming cost V 6 bases and J 4 bases, with 10 bases left between them. The CDR3 region has the DNA TGTGCCAGCAGCGATACAGGAAATCAGCCCCAGCATTTT. Translation: CASSDTGNQPQHF.

There are a few counts of this clone. The rearrangement uses TRBV30 and TRBJ2-3; TRBD1 aligns across 8 bases. V gave up 1 base and J gave up 4 bases; unmatched junction bases: 7. The CDR3 is 15 amino acids. Germline V gene lookup returns CDR1 GTSNPN and CDR2 SVGIG (reference sequence). CDR3 loop: CAWSGQGSRADTQYF. In nucleotides, the CDR3 is TGTGCCTGGAGTGGACAGGGGTCCAGGGCAGATACGCAGTATTTT. The complete variable domain, with remaining parts taken from reference TRBV30 and TRBJ2-3, reads SQTIHQWPATLVQPVGSPLSLECTVEGTSNPNLYWYRQAAGRGLQLLFYSVGIGQISSEVPQNLSASRPQDRQFILSSKKLLLSDSGFYLCAWSGQGSRADTQYFGPGTRLTVL.

The J gene is TRBJ1-2, the V gene TRBV2; D is ambiguous. Germline lookup yields CDR1 SNHLY and CDR2 FYNNEI. This CDR3 comprises 15 residues. Trimming took 3 bases from V and 8 from J, leaving 19 bases between them. CDR3 sequence reads: CASSDGSRAPGGYTF. CDR3 in DNA: TGTGCCAGCAGTGATGGGAGCCGGGCCCCTGGGGGCTACACCTTC. Filled out from reference TRBV2 and TRBJ1-2, the complete variable domain reads EPEVTQTPSHQVTQMGQEVILRCVPISNHLYFYWYRQILGQKVEFLVSFYNNEISEKSEIFDDQFSVERPDGSNFTLKIRSTKLEDSAMYFCASSDGSRAPGGYTFGSGTRLTVV.

This chain uses TRBV14 with TRBJ1-4; unclear D gene. V was pared by 2 bases and J by 6 bases, with 13 bases between. Germline CDR1 SGHDN, CDR2 FVKESK. The CDR3 covers 15 residues. The CDR3 DNA reads TGTGCCAGCAGCCAATTTGGGCCTTCAGATGAAAAACTGTTTTTT. Its translation is CASSQFGPSDEKLFF.

The V gene is TRBV19, the J gene TRBJ1-4; D not certain. The CDR3 is 15 amino acids. The ends were cut back, 7 bases at V and 3 bases at J, with 15 bases in the middle. The germline CDR1 and CDR2 sequences are LNHDA and SQIVND (reference sequence). The CDR3 region has the DNA TGTGCCAGTAAAAAGGAAGGACTGCCTAATGAAAAACTGTTTTTT. It specifies CASKKEGLPNEKLFF.

The gene calls are TRBV5-1 and TRBJ1-4, with D hard to call. Per the germline V gene, CDR1 is SGHRS and CDR2 is YFSETQ. The CDR3 has 13 residues. The V gene lost 5 bases and the J gene lost 1 base, with 6 bases spanning the gap. In nucleotides, the CDR3 is TGCGCCAGCAGGGCAGGAACTAATGAAAAACTGTTTTTT. This gives the protein CASRAGTNEKLFF.

A few counts support this clone. The gene calls are TRBV5-1 and TRBJ2-7; D perhaps matches TRBD2 (6 bases). V dropped 2 bases and J dropped 3 bases, with 12 bases sitting between them. The germline gives CDR1 SGHRS, CDR2 YFSETQ. The CDR3 loop spans 14 amino acids. CDR3 bases: TGCGCCAGCAGCTTATCGCCGGGAGACTACGAGCAGTACTTC. The encoded protein is CASSLSPGDYEQYF. Full variable domain (rest looked up from reference TRBV5-1 and TRBJ2-7): KAGVTQTPRYLIKTRGQQVTLSCSPISGHRSVSWYQQTPGQGLQFLFEYFSETQRNKGNFPGRFSGRQFSNSRSEMNVSTLELGDSALYLCASSLSPGDYEQYFGPGTRLTVT.

The rearrangement joins TRBV5-1 to TRBJ1-1; no firm D call. The CDR3 has 14 amino acids. The germline V and J ends were trimmed by 0 bases and 0 bases, with 6 bases remaining between them. Germline CDR1 reads SGHRS; CDR2 reads YFSETQ. This CDR3 is CASSLGDMNTEAFF. CDR3 DNA sequence: TGCGCCAGCAGCTTGGGTGACATGAACACTGAAGCTTTCTTT.

The chain links TRBV6-5 to TRBJ2-2; D may be TRBD1 (5 bases). Between the trimmed V and J ends, which lost 7 bases and 7 bases, there was a span of 16 bases. The CDR3 has 14 residues. Germline V CDR1 and CDR2: MNHEY, SVGAGI. In nucleotides, the CDR3 is TGTGCCAGCACCACTTCCAGGGTGGTCGGGGAGCTGTTTTTT. This sequence encodes CASTTSRVVGELFF.

This chain connects TRBV2 to TRBJ1-1; D remains unclear. The germline V gene has CDR1 SNHLY and CDR2 FYNNEI. This CDR3 is 14 amino acids long. The V gene lost 0 bases and the J gene lost 11 bases, with 16 bases spanning the gap. The CDR3 DNA follows: TGTGCCAGCAGTGAAGCCGGCGGTGAAGTGGAGGCTTTCTTT. Translation gives CASSEAGGEVEAFF.

CDR3 DNA sequence: TGTGCCTGGAGTGTTTCGCAGCGAGACTACGAGCAGTACTTC. It translates to CAWSVSQRDYEQYF. The chain employs TRBV30 and TRBJ2-7, with unresolved D. Per germline, CDR1 GTSNPN and CDR2 SVGIG (reference sequence). CDR3 length: 14 residues. V lost 0 bases to trimming and J lost 3 bases, with 12 bases between them. Full variable domain (missing parts from reference TRBV30 and TRBJ2-7): SQTIHQWPATLVQPVGSPLSLECTVEGTSNPNLYWYRQAAGRGLQLLFYSVGIGQISSEVPQNLSASRPQDRQFILSSKKLLLSDSGFYLCAWSVSQRDYEQYFGPGTRLTVT.

Concerning this clone itself: At one boundary the junction diverges from the germline segment, which might be a read error. V usage is TRBV9 and J usage is TRBJ1-1; 9 bases are a match to TRBD1. The CDR3 is made up of 16 amino acids. Germline CDR1 reads SGDLS; CDR2 reads YYNGEE. CDR3 bases: TGTGCCGGCAGCGTAGGTCCTTTGACAGGGGGAGCTGAAGCTTTCTTT. Protein product: CAGSVGPLTGGAEAFF.

This clone was detected only a few times. The V call is TRBV7-8, the J call TRBJ1-1, with D uncertain. The CDR3 extends over 16 amino acids. V lost 5 bases and J 4 bases, leaving 20 bases between the germline ends. Germline CDR1 is SGHVS and CDR2 is FQNEAQ. CDR3 in amino acids: CASSHPEPILRTEAFF. In nucleotides, the CDR3 is TGTGCCAGCAGCCACCCAGAACCCATTTTACGCACTGAAGCTTTCTTT.

This rearrangement joins TRBV6-1 to TRBJ1-2, with TRBD1 matching 9 bases. The length of the CDR3 is 15 residues. CDR1 is MNHNS, CDR2 SASEGT, per germline. Losses at the gene ends were 5 bases for V and 2 bases for J; bases not matched to a gene: 6. The CDR3 reads CASSSQGATNYGYTF. DNA for the CDR3: TGTGCCAGCAGTTCACAGGGGGCGACGAACTATGGCTACACCTTC.